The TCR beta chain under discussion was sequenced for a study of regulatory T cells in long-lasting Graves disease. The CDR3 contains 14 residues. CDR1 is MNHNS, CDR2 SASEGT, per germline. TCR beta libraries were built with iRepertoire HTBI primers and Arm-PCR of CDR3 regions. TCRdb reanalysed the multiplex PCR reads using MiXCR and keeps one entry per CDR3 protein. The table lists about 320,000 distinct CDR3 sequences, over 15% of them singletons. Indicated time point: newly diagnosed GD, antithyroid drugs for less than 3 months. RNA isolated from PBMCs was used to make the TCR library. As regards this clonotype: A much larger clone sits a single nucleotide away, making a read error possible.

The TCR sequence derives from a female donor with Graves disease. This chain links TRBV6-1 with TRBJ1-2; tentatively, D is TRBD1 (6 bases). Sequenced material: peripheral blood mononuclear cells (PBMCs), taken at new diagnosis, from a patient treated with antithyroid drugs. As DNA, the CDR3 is TGTGCCGGCAGTGAATCACAGGGATTCTATGGCTACACCTTC. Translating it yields CAGSESQGFYGYTF.